The entry that follows covers one T cell receptor beta chain sequence. The sample belongs to a study of OX40 agonist ivuxolimab in advanced cancers. Study in general: A partial response was reached by three patients: one with hepatocellular carcinoma and two with cutaneous melanoma.

This CDR3 is built from 13 residues. The germline V gene encodes CDR1 SEHNR and CDR2 FQNEAQ (reference sequence). V lost 6 bases, J lost 4 bases, and 10 bases lay in between. TCRdb keeps only in-frame clones here, not all; method: immunoSEQ multiplex PCR. Of about 38,000 clones listed, 70% to 90% are singletons. Patients were excluded for autoimmune disease history or systemic immunosuppression. The source of this sequence is an adult with an advanced solid tumor such as melanoma, head and neck, liver or kidney cancer. J is TRBJ2-1 and V is TRBV7-9; possibly TRBD1 for D (5 bases). Sequencing used CD4+ or CD8+ T cells sorted from blood, obtained in a trial of the OX40 agonist ivuxolimab. The CDR3, as DNA: TGTGCCAGCAGTTCCGACAGTTACAATGAGCAGTTCTTC. Its protein is CASSSDSYNEQFF.